The rows below give T cell receptor beta chains drawn from one sample of a study of OX40 agonist ivuxolimab in advanced cancers. Generated by immunoSEQ multiplex PCR, the TCRdb table keeps only in-frame clones and is missing some. The top ten hold approximately 0.69% of the sample, which has some 83,000 clones, 90% to 95% seen once. The sequencing here drew on CD4+ or CD8+ T cells sorted from blood, taken in a trial of the OX40 agonist ivuxolimab. These receptors all come from an adult with an advanced solid tumor such as melanoma, head and neck, liver or kidney cancer. Both conserved end residues are part of each CDR3. D genes are given only for firm matches. Only some rows state a clone size, as once, few, many or a class for expanded clones.

d_call	j_call	v_call	clone_size	cdr3_aa	cdr3_nt
TRBD2	TRBJ2-7	TRBV5-6	once	CASSFKTSGSSYEQYF	TGTGCCAGCAGCTTTAAGACTAGCGGCAGCTCCTACGAGCAGTACTTC
TRBD1	TRBJ2-3	TRBV7-8	-	CASGTGTSTDTQYF	TGTGCCAGCGGGACAGGGACTAGCACAGATACGCAGTATTTT
-	TRBJ1-3	TRBV28	few	CASSFGGSQNTIYF	TGTGCCAGCAGTTTCGGGGGCTCCCAAAACACCATATATTTT
TRBD2	TRBJ2-5	TRBV19	-	CASSARLAGGRGETQYF	TGTGCCAGTAGTGCCCGACTAGCGGGAGGGCGTGGAGAGACCCAGTACTTC
-	TRBJ2-1	TRBV11-2	once	CASSLVRGNNEQFF	TGTGCCAGCAGCTTAGTTCGGGGGAACAATGAGCAGTTCTTC
-	TRBJ2-3	TRBV18	few	CASSGGPDTQYF	TGTGCCAGCTCAGGAGGGCCAGATACGCAGTATTTT
TRBD1	TRBJ1-5	TRBV18	-	CASSQTGTNQPQHF	TGTGCCAGCTCACAGACAGGGACCAATCAGCCCCAGCATTTT
TRBD1	TRBJ2-7	TRBV6-5	-	CASSPRWTGAYEQYF	TGTGCCAGCAGTCCTCGATGGACAGGGGCCTACGAGCAGTACTTC
-	TRBJ2-2	TRBV7-7	-	CASSLEGRGKTGELFF	TGTGCTAGCAGCTTAGAGGGCAGGGGTAAAACCGGGGAGCTGTTTTTT
-	TRBJ2-7	TRBV28	few	CASRVGQGGTYEQYF	TGTGCCAGCAGGGTGGGGCAGGGGGGAACCTACGAGCAGTACTTC
TRBD1	TRBJ2-7	TRBV18	once	CASSADRTYEQYF	TGTGCCAGCTCAGCGGACAGGACCTACGAGCAGTACTTC
TRBD1	TRBJ2-3	TRBV29-1	-	CSVEGGQGADTQYF	TGCAGCGTTGAAGGGGGGCAGGGGGCAGATACGCAGTATTTT
-	TRBJ2-3	TRBV5-4	-	CASSSRGLTDTQYF	TGTGCCAGCAGCTCGAGAGGCTTGACAGATACGCAGTATTTT
-	TRBJ1-5	TRBV4-1	-	CASSQERALRDQPQHF	TGCGCCAGCAGCCAAGAGCGGGCCCTGCGGGATCAGCCCCAGCATTTT
-	TRBJ2-2	TRBV5-1	-	CASSEGGGHTGELFF	TGCGCCAGCAGTGAGGGGGGTGGTCACACCGGGGAGCTGTTTTTT
-	TRBJ2-7	TRBV2	once	CASNREPSRYEQYF	TGTGCCAGCAATCGGGAGCCTAGTCGCTACGAGCAGTACTTC
-	TRBJ1-1	TRBV28	-	CASSLRGTEAFF	TGTGCCAGCAGTTTACGGGGCACTGAAGCTTTCTTT
-	TRBJ1-5	TRBV19	-	CASSIRPKGHGIQSNQPQHF	TGTGCCAGTAGTATCCGGCCCAAAGGACACGGTATTCAGAGCAATCAGCCCCAGCATTTT
-	TRBJ2-1	TRBV11-3	-	CASSLGTYNEQFF	TGTGCCAGCAGCTTGGGCACCTACAATGAGCAGTTCTTC
-	TRBJ2-1	TRBV4-3	once	CASSPRSGRLYNEQFF	TGCGCCAGCAGCCCCCGTTCGGGGAGGCTATACAATGAGCAGTTCTTC
TRBD2	TRBJ2-1	TRBV18	-	CASSPSLAGYNEQFF	TGTGCCAGCTCACCAAGCTTAGCGGGGTACAATGAGCAGTTCTTC
-	TRBJ1-5	TRBV19	few	CASSFPIPGSNQPQHF	TGTGCCAGTAGTTTTCCCATCCCCGGTAGCAATCAGCCCCAGCATTTT
-	TRBJ2-1	TRBV4-1	-	CASSQGGGQRYNEQFF	TGCGCCAGCAGCCAAGGTGGGGGCCAACGATACAATGAGCAGTTCTTC
-	TRBJ2-7	TRBV5-1	-	CASSLTLQTYEQYF	TGCGCCAGCAGCTTGACGCTCCAAACCTACGAGCAGTACTTC
-	TRBJ1-5	TRBV27	once	CASTGRGGQPQHF	TGTGCCAGCACAGGACGGGGAGGTCAGCCCCAGCATTTT
-	TRBJ2-3	TRBV11-3	-	CASSLGTASTDTQYF	TGTGCCAGCAGCTTAGGGACGGCTAGCACAGATACGCAGTATTTT
-	TRBJ2-2	TRBV20-1	-	CSARAAGELFF	TGCAGTGCTAGGGCCGCCGGGGAGCTGTTTTTT
-	TRBJ1-3	TRBV6-6	-	CASIRIQSSGNTIYF	TGTGCCAGCATCCGGATCCAGAGCTCTGGAAACACCATATATTTT
TRBD1	TRBJ1-3	TRBV5-1	-	CASSLGNRGASGNTIYF	TGCGCCAGCAGCTTGGGAAACAGGGGGGCCTCTGGAAACACCATATATTTT
TRBD2	TRBJ2-7	TRBV7-9	-	CASSLVTSGTYEQYF	TGTGCCAGCAGCTTAGTAACTAGCGGTACCTACGAGCAGTACTTC
-	TRBJ2-6	TRBV5-6	-	CASSLYGDPGANVLTF	TGTGCCAGCAGCTTGTATGGGGATCCAGGGGCCAACGTCCTGACTTTC
-	TRBJ2-7	TRBV5-8	-	CASSSRAGGYEQYF	TGTGCCAGCAGCTCGCGGGCCGGGGGTTACGAGCAGTACTTC
-	TRBJ2-7	TRBV28	-	CASTSRRHYEQYF	TGTGCCAGCACCTCGAGACGGCACTACGAGCAGTACTTC
TRBD2	TRBJ2-3	TRBV5-1	-	CASSDLAGAYRTDTQYF	TGCGCCAGCAGCGATCTAGCGGGAGCTTACCGCACAGATACGCAGTATTTT
-	TRBJ2-2	TRBV6-5	-	CASRSRGELFF	TGTGCCAGCAGATCCCGCGGGGAGCTGTTTTTT
TRBD2	TRBJ2-5	TRBV11-3	-	CASSRGGIQETQYF	TGTGCCAGCAGTAGGGGAGGGATCCAAGAGACCCAGTACTTC
-	TRBJ2-5	TRBV28	-	CASSPTTNQETQYF	TGTGCCAGCAGTCCCACAACGAACCAAGAGACCCAGTACTTC
TRBD2	TRBJ2-1	TRBV4-3	-	CASSFGLAGGGRNEQFF	TGCGCCAGCAGCTTTGGACTAGCGGGAGGAGGTCGGAATGAGCAGTTCTTC
TRBD1	TRBJ1-5	TRBV11-3	-	CASSLVVKGQINQPQHF	TGTGCCAGCAGCTTAGTAGTTAAGGGACAGATCAATCAGCCCCAGCATTTT
-	TRBJ1-1	TRBV9	few	CASSPSGELNTEAFF	TGTGCCAGCAGCCCTAGCGGAGAATTGAACACTGAAGCTTTCTTT
-	TRBJ1-2	TRBV28	-	CASSSHRRDGYTF	TGTGCCAGCAGTTCCCACCGAAGGGATGGCTACACCTTC
-	TRBJ1-6	TRBV28	-	CASSGGYSPLHF	TGTGCCAGCAGTGGCGGATACTCACCCCTCCACTTT
-	TRBJ2-7	TRBV2	-	CASSGDFYEQYF	TGTGCCAGCAGCGGGGACTTCTACGAGCAGTACTTC
TRBD2	TRBJ2-1	TRBV18	-	CASSYLAGGDEQFF	TGTGCCAGCTCATACCTAGCGGGAGGGGATGAGCAGTTCTTC
TRBD1	TRBJ2-1	TRBV27	-	CASSLKPTPTGGILTGSYNEQFF	TGTGCCAGCAGTTTAAAACCCACCCCGACAGGGGGGATACTAACAGGTTCCTACAATGAGCAGTTCTTC
TRBD2	TRBJ2-6	TRBV4-2	once	CASSQIGLAGTGANVLTF	TGTGCCAGCAGCCAAATTGGACTAGCGGGAACTGGGGCCAACGTCCTGACTTTC